This TCR beta chain was sequenced for a study of blood T cell repertoires in COVID-19. Some clones are missing from TCRdb's copy, which holds only in-frame ones; the method was immunoSEQ multiplex PCR. The sample shows about 340,000 clones, approximately 86% of them seen only once. The ends lost 6 bases at V and 0 bases at J; junction bases unmatched: 9. This CDR3 spans 17 amino acids. CDR1 and CDR2 (germline): MNHEY, SVGEGT. Sequences were obtained from PBMCs or T cells enriched from blood (not recorded which). The clonotype originates from a woman aged 40 to 49 with acute COVID-19. The chain carries TRBV6-2 or TRBV6-3 and TRBJ2-1; 9 bases are a match to TRBD1. The CDR3 loop is CASSRTGGGLSYNEQFF. Here the CDR3 DNA reads TGTGCCAGCAGCCGAACAGGGGGCGGCCTCTCCTACAATGAGCAGTTCTTC.